This section outlines one T cell receptor beta chain sequence together with its context. No cognate antigen has been identified for it. At one of its ends the junction is not consistent with the germline gene, which may arise from a read error. The entry originates in a study of T cell changes during pregnancy in multiple sclerosis (dated by TCRdb to between 2018 and 2021). At the level of the whole study: The study examined how the T cell repertoire changed over the course of pregnancy in women with multiple sclerosis.

The germline V gene gives CDR1 as SGHTA and CDR2 as FQGNSA. The CDR3 holds 15 amino acids from the cysteine to the phenylalanine. The only DNA kept is the CDR3, 45 bases in frame from the first base. Receptor amplification or capture employed the immunoSEQ multiplex PCR assay. As stored in TCRdb, this immuneACCESS dataset retains in-frame rearrangements with V and J assigned. A fraction of the clones does not appear; measured against another copy, unresolved V genes explain less than half of the discrepancy, and the remainder lacks a known reason. For this sample the table gives tens of thousands of clones, of which 93% were detected only once. The top ten clones comprise around 1.9% of the sample.

The clonotype comes from a female donor with multiple sclerosis, enrolled in a pregnancy study. The V and J segments used are TRBV7-2 and TRBJ2-3, with TRBD2 identical over 11 junction bases. The sample in question was peripheral blood, obtained in the second trimester of pregnancy. The DNA is TGTGCCAGCAGCGTAGCGGGAGGGCCCTTAGATACGCAGTATTTT. Translated, this is CASSVAGGPLDTQYF.